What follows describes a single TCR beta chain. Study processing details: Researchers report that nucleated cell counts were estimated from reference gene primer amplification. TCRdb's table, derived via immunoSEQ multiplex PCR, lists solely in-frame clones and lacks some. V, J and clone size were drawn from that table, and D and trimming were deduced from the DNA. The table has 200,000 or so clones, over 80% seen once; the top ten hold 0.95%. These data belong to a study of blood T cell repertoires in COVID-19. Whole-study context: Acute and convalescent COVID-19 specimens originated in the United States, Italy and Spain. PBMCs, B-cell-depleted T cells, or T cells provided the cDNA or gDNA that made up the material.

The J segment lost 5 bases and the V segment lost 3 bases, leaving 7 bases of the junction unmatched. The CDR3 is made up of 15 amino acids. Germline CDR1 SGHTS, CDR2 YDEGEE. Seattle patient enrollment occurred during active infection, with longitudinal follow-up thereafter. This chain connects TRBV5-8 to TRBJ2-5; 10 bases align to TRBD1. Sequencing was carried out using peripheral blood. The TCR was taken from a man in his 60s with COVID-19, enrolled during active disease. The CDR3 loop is CASSSRTGGTETQYF. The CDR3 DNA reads TGTGCCAGCAGCTCGAGGACAGGGGGAACTGAGACCCAGTACTTC.